Presented here are 25 T cell receptor beta chains from one specimen sequenced in a study of cytomegalovirus exposure and HLA in healthy donors (dated by TCRdb to about 2017). Library prep was done by the immunoSEQ multiplex PCR assay. For the multiplex PCR, a mixture combining 60 forward primers for TCR Vbeta segments and 13 reverse primers for TCR Jbeta segments was used. TCRdb mirrors the immuneACCESS table, restricted to in-frame sequences. Some clones are absent from its copies; in checked studies, under half trace to an unresolved V gene, and the reason for the others is unknown. This sample holds some 120,000 clones; roughly four fifths were observed only once. The ten largest make up 11% of the sample. Source material: PBMCs. These receptors were collected from a male donor in good health and CMV-seropositive.

The chain recombines TRBV28 with TRBJ2-1, with 7 bases that match TRBD2. The V gene's germline CDR1 is MDHEN and CDR2 SYDVKM. This CDR3 comprises 15 residues. The V segment lost 3 bases and the J segment 4 bases; nucleotides outside the gene matches: 6. The CDR3: CASSLSLAEYNEQFF. Written as DNA, the CDR3 is TGTGCCAGCAGTTTGAGCCTAGCGGAATACAATGAGCAGTTCTTC.

The chain recombines TRBV25-1 with TRBJ2-2, with a possible D match to TRBD2 (5 bases). This CDR3 contains 14 residues. In germline, CDR1 is MGHDK, CDR2 SYGVNS. V lost 4 bases, J lost 6 bases, and 12 bases lay in between. The CDR3 sequence: CASSGFRGSGELFF. The CDR3 region has the DNA TGTGCCAGCAGTGGATTCCGGGGTTCCGGGGAGCTGTTTTTT. Filled out from reference TRBV25-1 and TRBJ2-2, the complete variable domain reads EADIYQTPRYLVIGTGKKITLECSQTMGHDKMYWYQQDPGMELHLIHYSYGVNSTEKGDLSSESTVSRIRTEHFPLTLESARPSHTSQYLCASSGFRGSGELFFGEGSRLTVL.

The rearrangement joins TRBV5-1 to TRBJ2-7, with 10 bases aligning to TRBD2. Germline-derived CDR1 and CDR2 are SGHRS and YFSETQ. V shed 0 bases and J 7 bases; nucleotides not matched to a gene: 7. This CDR3 is built from 15 residues. In DNA form, the CDR3 reads TGCGCCAGCAGCTTGGTAACTAGCGGGATAGAGGAGCAGTACTTC. It is translated as CASSLVTSGIEEQYF.

The chain uses TRBV9 and TRBJ2-1; 8 bases are shared with TRBD2. From germline, CDR1 is SGDLS and CDR2 YYNGEE. With V trimmed by 4 bases and J by 2 bases, 8 bases remained unmatched. The CDR3 is 16 amino acids. CDR3 bases: TGTGCCAGCAGCCTCCTTACTAGCGGCCCCTACAATGAGCAGTTCTTC. As protein: CASSLLTSGPYNEQFF. The full variable domain, rest sourced from reference TRBV9 and TRBJ2-1, is DSGVTQTPKHLITATGQRVTLRCSPRSGDLSVYWYQQSLDQGLQFLIQYYNGEERAKGNILERFSAQQFPDLHSELNLSSLELGDSALYFCASSLLTSGPYNEQFFGPGTRLTVL.

This clone was counted a single time. This sequence joins TRBV2 and TRBJ2-7; the match to TRBD2 covers 11 bases. Looked up from germline, CDR1 is SNHLY and CDR2 is FYNNEI. The CDR3 contains 15 residues. V lost 3 bases, J lost 7 bases, and 8 bases stayed unmatched. The CDR3 sequence: CASSDMVLAGVEQYF. The CDR3 DNA reads as TGTGCCAGCAGTGATATGGTACTAGCGGGAGTAGAGCAGTACTTC.

This clone has a single count. The rearrangement joins TRBV30 to TRBJ2-1, with D perhaps matching TRBD2 (5 bases). The germline V gene has CDR1 GTSNPN and CDR2 SVGIG (reference sequence). CDR3 length: 15 amino acids. The V gene lost 2 bases and the J gene lost 4 bases, with 15 bases spanning the gap. The CDR3 region is CAWSRGSGIYNEQFF. CDR3 nucleotide sequence: TGTGCCTGGAGTCGTGGGTCGGGGATATACAATGAGCAGTTCTTC.

The chain has TRBV2 and TRBJ2-2; D possibly corresponds to TRBD1 (6 bases). Trimming took 0 bases from V and 5 from J, leaving 10 bases between them. Germline V gene sequence: CDR1 SNHLY, CDR2 FYNNEI. The CDR3 length is 15 residues. The CDR3 bases are TGTGCCAGCAGTGAAGCGGGGGCATATACCGGGGAGCTGTTTTTT. Protein sequence: CASSEAGAYTGELFF.

In DNA, the CDR3 is TGTGCCAGCTCACCAGATATTCCCAGCTACGAGCAGTACTTC. The encoded protein is CASSPDIPSYEQYF. The chain recombines TRBV18 with TRBJ2-7; D is unclear. Germline V CDR1 and CDR2: KGHSH, LQKENI. This CDR3 is built from 14 residues. Trimming took 2 bases from V and 3 from J, leaving 11 bases between them.

J is TRBJ1-1 and V is TRBV19, with a possible D match to TRBD1 (5 bases). V lost 6 bases and J lost 4, with 12 bases in between. CDR1 and CDR2 from the germline V gene are LNHDA and SQIVND (reference sequence). The CDR3 extends over 13 amino acids. CDR3 nucleotides: TGTGCCAGTAGCCCAACAGGTGCCACTGAAGCTTTCTTT. It yields the protein CASSPTGATEAFF.

This clone was counted only a few times. The rearrangement links TRBV27 to TRBJ2-7; a weak D match, TRBD2 (5 bases). V gave up 1 base and J gave up 4 bases, with 20 bases separating them. Germline CDR1 MNHEY, CDR2 SMNVEV (reference sequence). The CDR3 contains 17 residues. CDR3 nucleotide sequence: TGTGCCAGCAGTTTATTCGGTGCCGGGGTGGACGGGTACGAGCAGTACTTC. It specifies CASSLFGAGVDGYEQYF.

This sequence joins TRBV7-9 and TRBJ2-5, with 9 positions matching TRBD2. After removal of 11 bases from V and 4 bases from J, the junction contained 2 bases not matched to a gene. In germline, CDR1 is SEHNR, CDR2 FQNEAQ (reference sequence). The CDR3 is 11 amino acids. CDR3 loop: CAGGGAETQYF. The CDR3, as DNA: TGTGCCGGCGGGGGGGCAGAGACCCAGTACTTC.

The chain employs TRBV15 and TRBJ1-2; D possibly corresponds to TRBD1 (6 bases). Germline V gene sequence: CDR1 LNHNV, CDR2 YYDKDF (reference sequence). This CDR3 contains 14 residues. V lost 4 bases and J 4 bases, leaving 13 bases between the germline ends. The CDR3: CATSTGQGTYGYTF. CDR3 DNA: TGTGCCACCAGCACGGGGCAGGGGACCTATGGCTACACCTTC.

The CDR3 protein is CASSSPNSGFSSYEQYF. The CDR3 bases are TGTGCCAGCAGTTCCCCGAATAGCGGGTTTAGCTCCTACGAGCAGTACTTC. The chain recombines TRBV28 with TRBJ2-7; 7 bases line up with TRBD2. The CDR3 totals 17 residues. With V trimmed by 4 bases and J by 0 bases, 12 bases remained unmatched. Germline V gene sequence: CDR1 MDHEN, CDR2 SYDVKM.

This clone was picked up a small number of times. The V call is TRBV27, the J call TRBJ2-1; 8 bases line up with TRBD2. The CDR3 covers 15 residues. With 5 bases clipped from V and 1 base from J, the junction kept 4 bases outside the gene matches. From germline, CDR1 is MNHEY and CDR2 SMNVEV (reference sequence). CDR3 sequence (DNA): TGTGCCAGCAGTCTCGGGACTAGTTCCTACAATGAGCAGTTCTTC. It is translated as CASSLGTSSYNEQFF.

The chain uses TRBV29-1 and TRBJ2-3, with D unclear. Germline V gene lookup returns CDR1 SQVTM and CDR2 ANQGSEA. V was shortened by 6 bases and J by 2 bases, with 15 bases between the two germline ends. The CDR3 extends over 14 amino acids. The CDR3 loop reads CSVRRVPITDTQYF. CDR3 in DNA: TGCAGCGTCAGACGGGTTCCTATCACAGATACGCAGTATTTT.

This clone was counted only a few times. This chain links TRBV25-1 with TRBJ1-1, with a possible D match to TRBD1 (6 bases). Germline-derived CDR1 and CDR2 are MGHDK and SYGVNS. The CDR3 loop spans 16 amino acids. The V gene lost 2 bases and the J gene lost 0 bases, with 13 bases spanning the gap. CDR3 protein: CASSEENAGVNTEAFF. The CDR3 nucleotides read TGTGCCAGCAGTGAAGAGAACGCAGGGGTGAACACTGAAGCTTTCTTT.

The chain employs TRBV28 and TRBJ2-2, with D perhaps matching TRBD1 (6 bases). Germline CDR1 MDHEN, CDR2 SYDVKM. CDR3 length equals 16 residues. Trimming removed 5 bases from V and 3 bases from J, with 16 bases in between. CDR3 nucleotides: TGTGCCAGCAGTCCTCGGGAACAGGGATACACCGGGGAGCTGTTTTTT. It specifies CASSPREQGYTGELFF.

The gene calls are TRBV5-1 and TRBJ2-5; the D gene is possibly TRBD2 (6 bases). The CDR3 is made up of 16 amino acids. Germline loops: CDR1 SGHRS, CDR2 YFSETQ. The V end was cut by 2 bases, the J end by 2 bases, with 16 bases between. Here the CDR3 reads CASSFPSWGEQETQYF. The CDR3 bases are TGCGCCAGCAGCTTCCCATCGTGGGGGGAACAAGAGACCCAGTACTTC.

This chain links TRBV11-3 with TRBJ2-3; maybe TRBD1 (5 bases). Germline loops: CDR1 SGHNT, CDR2 YENEEA. The V end lost 0 bases, the J end lost 7 bases, and 8 bases lay between the germline ends. The CDR3 is made up of 13 amino acids. This chain's CDR3 is CASSLDSGNTQYF. CDR3 nucleotides: TGTGCCAGCAGCTTAGATTCAGGGAATACGCAGTATTTT. Based on the CDR3 plus reference TRBV11-3 and TRBJ2-3, the full variable domain is EAGVVQSPRYKIIEKKQPVAFWCNPISGHNTLYWYLQNLGQGPELLIRYENEEAVDDSQLPKDRFSAERLKGVDSTLKIQPAELGDSAVYLCASSLDSGNTQYFGPGTRLTVL.

CDR3 nucleotides: TGTGCCAGCAGTGTGGGACAGACCAACACCGGGGAGCTGTTTTTT. It codes for CASSVGQTNTGELFF. The chain recombines TRBV6-1 with TRBJ2-2, with 7 bases fitting TRBD1. V lost 4 bases, J lost 2 bases, and 4 bases stayed unmatched. The CDR3 extends over 15 amino acids. Looked up from germline, CDR1 is MNHNS and CDR2 is SASEGT.

V is TRBV5-1 and J is TRBJ2-1; D is perhaps TRBD1 (6 bases). Germline lookup yields CDR1 SGHRS and CDR2 YFSETQ. This CDR3 has 12 amino acids. The V gene lost 10 bases and the J gene lost 8 bases, with 16 bases spanning the gap. CDR3 sequence: CACRGQGYEQFF. The CDR3 coding sequence is TGCGCCTGCCGCGGGCAGGGGTATGAGCAGTTCTTC.

CDR3: CASSFTGEYGYTF. In nucleotides, the CDR3 is TGTGCCAGCAGCTTTACAGGGGAGTATGGCTACACCTTC. The V and J genes are TRBV7-2 and TRBJ1-2; 7 bases line up with TRBD1. Unmatched junction bases numbered 3, after V lost 3 bases and J lost 5 bases. Per germline, CDR1 SGHTA and CDR2 FQGNSA. The CDR3 is 13 residues long.

With respect to this clone: One end of the junction does not line up with germline, which may come from a read error. The CDR3: CASSSSFEQYF. The CDR3 DNA follows: TGTGCCAGCAGCTCGTCCTTCGAGCAGTACTTC. The rearrangement uses TRBV7-8 and TRBJ2-7; no clear D. This CDR3 has 11 residues. Looked up from germline, CDR1 is SGHVS and CDR2 is FQNEAQ.

The chain carries TRBV19 and TRBJ2-5; TRBD1 matches 7 bases. CDR1 is LNHDA, CDR2 SQIVND, per germline (reference sequence). V lost 5 bases to trimming and J lost 7 bases; unmatched junction nucleotides: 7. CDR3 length: 13 residues. CDR3 sequence (DNA): TGTGCCAGTAGTCGGGACAGAGAGGGGACCCAGTACTTC. Residues: CASSRDREGTQYF.

This clone was detected once. V gene TRBV19 combines with J gene TRBJ1-5; 9 bases map to TRBD1. Germline CDR1 LNHDA, CDR2 SQIVND (reference sequence). V lost 9 bases to trimming and J lost 4 bases; unmatched junction nucleotides: 7. The CDR3 loop spans 14 amino acids. The CDR3: CASGTGGANQPQHF. CDR3 nucleotide sequence: TGTGCCAGCGGCACAGGGGGCGCGAATCAGCCCCAGCATTTT. The variable domain in full, completed from reference TRBV19 and TRBJ1-5, reads DGGITQSPKYLFRKEGQNVTLSCEQNLNHDAMYWYRQDPGQGLRLIYYSQIVNDFQKGDIAEGYSVSREKKESFPLTVTSAQKNPTAFYLCASGTGGANQPQHFGDGTRLSIL.